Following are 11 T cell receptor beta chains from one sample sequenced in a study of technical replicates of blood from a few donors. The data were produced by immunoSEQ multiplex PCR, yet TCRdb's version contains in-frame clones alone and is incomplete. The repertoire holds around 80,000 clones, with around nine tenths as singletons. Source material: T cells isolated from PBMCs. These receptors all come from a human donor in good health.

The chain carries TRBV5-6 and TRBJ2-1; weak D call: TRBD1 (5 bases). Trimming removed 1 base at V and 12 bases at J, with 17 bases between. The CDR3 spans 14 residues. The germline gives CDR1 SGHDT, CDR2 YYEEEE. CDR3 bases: TGTGCCAGCAGCTTGTCCCCGACAGACCAAGGGCAGTTCTTC. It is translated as CASSLSPTDQGQFF.

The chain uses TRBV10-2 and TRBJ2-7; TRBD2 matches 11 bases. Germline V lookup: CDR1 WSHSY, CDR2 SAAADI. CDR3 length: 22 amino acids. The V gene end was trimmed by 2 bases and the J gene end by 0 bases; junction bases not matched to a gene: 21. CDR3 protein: CASSENEQGIGLAGLSSYEQYF. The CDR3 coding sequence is TGCGCCAGCAGTGAGAATGAACAGGGAATTGGACTAGCGGGCCTAAGCTCCTACGAGCAGTACTTC.

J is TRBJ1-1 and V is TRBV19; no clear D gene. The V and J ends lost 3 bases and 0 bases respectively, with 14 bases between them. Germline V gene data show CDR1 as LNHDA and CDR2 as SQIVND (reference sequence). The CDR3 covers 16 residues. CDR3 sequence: CASSMGEGDLNTEAFF. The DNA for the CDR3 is TGTGCCAGTAGTATGGGAGAGGGAGACCTGAACACTGAAGCTTTCTTT.

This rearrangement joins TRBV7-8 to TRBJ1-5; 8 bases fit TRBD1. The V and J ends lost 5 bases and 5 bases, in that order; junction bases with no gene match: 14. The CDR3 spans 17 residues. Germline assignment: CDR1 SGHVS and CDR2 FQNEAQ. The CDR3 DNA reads TGTGCCAGCAGCCCCCGCGCCAGGGGGCATCGTGATCAGCCCCAGCATTTT. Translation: CASSPRARGHRDQPQHF. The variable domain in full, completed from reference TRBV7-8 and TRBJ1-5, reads GAGVSQSPRYKVAKRGQDVALRCDPISGHVSLFWYQQALGQGPEFLTYFQNEAQLDKSGLPSDRFFAERPEGSVSTLKIQRTQQEDSAVYLCASSPRARGHRDQPQHFGDGTRLSIL.

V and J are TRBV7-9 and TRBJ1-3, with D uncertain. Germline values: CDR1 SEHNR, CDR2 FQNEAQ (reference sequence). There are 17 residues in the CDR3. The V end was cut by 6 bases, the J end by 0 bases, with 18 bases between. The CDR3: CASRPYTSSNSGNTIYF. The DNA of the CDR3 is TGTGCCAGCAGGCCGTATACTTCCTCAAACTCTGGAAACACCATATATTTT.

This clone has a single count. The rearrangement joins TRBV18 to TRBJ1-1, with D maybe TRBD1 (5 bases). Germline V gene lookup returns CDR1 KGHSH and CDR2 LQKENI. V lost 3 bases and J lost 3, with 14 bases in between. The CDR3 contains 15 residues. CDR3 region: CASSPQGRRDTEAFF. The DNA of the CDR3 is TGTGCCAGCTCACCCCAGGGACGGAGGGACACTGAAGCTTTCTTT.

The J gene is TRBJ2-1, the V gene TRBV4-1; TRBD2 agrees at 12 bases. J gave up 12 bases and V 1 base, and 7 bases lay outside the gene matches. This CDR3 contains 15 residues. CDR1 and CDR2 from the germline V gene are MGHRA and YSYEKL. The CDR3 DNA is TGCGCCAGCAGCCAAGGACTAGCGGGAGTTGACGGGCAGTTCTTC. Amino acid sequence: CASSQGLAGVDGQFF.

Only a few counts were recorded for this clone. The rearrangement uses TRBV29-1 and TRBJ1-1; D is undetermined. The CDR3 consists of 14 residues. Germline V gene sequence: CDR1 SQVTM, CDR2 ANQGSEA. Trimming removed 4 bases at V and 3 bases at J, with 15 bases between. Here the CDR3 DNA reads TGCAGCGTTGTTGCGGGGAGGGAGGACACTGAAGCTTTCTTT. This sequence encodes CSVVAGREDTEAFF.

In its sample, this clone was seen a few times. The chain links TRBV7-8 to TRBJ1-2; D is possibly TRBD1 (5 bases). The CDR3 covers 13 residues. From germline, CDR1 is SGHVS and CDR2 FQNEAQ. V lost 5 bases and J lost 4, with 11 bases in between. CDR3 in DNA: TGTGCCAGCAGCGTCGGGGGAAGCTATGGCTACACCTTC. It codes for CASSVGGSYGYTF.

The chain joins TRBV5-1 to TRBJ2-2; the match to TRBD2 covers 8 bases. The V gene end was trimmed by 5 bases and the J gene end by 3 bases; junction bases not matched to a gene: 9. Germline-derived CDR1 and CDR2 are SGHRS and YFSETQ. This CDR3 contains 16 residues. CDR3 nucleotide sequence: TGCGCCAGCAGTTATAGCGGGACTGATTACACCGGGGAGCTGTTTTTT. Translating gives CASSYSGTDYTGELFF.

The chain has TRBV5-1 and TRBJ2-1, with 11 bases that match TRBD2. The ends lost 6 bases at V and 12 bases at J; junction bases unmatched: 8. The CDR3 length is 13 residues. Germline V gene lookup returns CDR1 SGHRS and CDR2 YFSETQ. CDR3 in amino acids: CASTTSGKSGQFF. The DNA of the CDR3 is TGCGCCAGCACGACTAGCGGGAAATCTGGGCAGTTCTTC.